Listed below are T cell receptor beta chains from one sample, sequenced in a study of T cell responses to AZD1222 COVID-19 vaccine. Using immunoSEQ multiplex PCR, the repertoire was profiled, and TCRdb retains in-frame clones only, with some absent. This sample has around 89,000 clones, with approximately 90% found just once. Specimen: peripheral blood, collected on day 0 of AZD1222 vaccination. The receptors originated from an adult in good health. The CDR3 runs from the conserved cysteine through the conserved F or W. A D gene is named only where the DNA matches it firmly.

d_call | j_call | v_call | cdr3_aa
TRBD1 | TRBJ2-1 | TRBV18 | CASSLSGTANEQFF
NA | TRBJ2-6 | TRBV23-1 | CASSQSPGQTSGANVLTF
NA | TRBJ1-2 | TRBV9 | CASSVGSSVVYGYTF
NA | TRBJ1-6 | TRBV5-1 | CASKGLSGANSPLHF
NA | TRBJ1-1 | TRBV27 | CASSQAWDTEAFF
TRBD1 | TRBJ2-7 | TRBV10-3 | CAISVGGSYEQYF
NA | TRBJ1-1 | TRBV5-1 | CASSLAPGNTEAFF
NA | TRBJ1-5 | TRBV6-5 | CALGHQTLFNQPQHF
TRBD1 | TRBJ1-2 | TRBV28 | CASSHGQGNYGYTF
NA | TRBJ1-2 | TRBV18 | CASSPRVTDSRGYTF
NA | TRBJ2-7 | TRBV6-5 | CATKGPGAYEQYF
NA | TRBJ2-1 | TRBV4-1 | CASSQGIGDLSYNEQFF
TRBD1 | TRBJ1-6 | TRBV6-2/TRBV6-3 | CASSYVRGRTYNSPLHF
NA | TRBJ1-3 | TRBV28 | CASSLFGRKGGNTIYF
NA | TRBJ1-4 | TRBV15 | CATSYSTSTNEKLFF
NA | TRBJ2-1 | TRBV5-4 | CASSLMGGSGNEQFF
TRBD1 | TRBJ2-7 | TRBV27 | CASRPTGIYEQYF
TRBD1 | TRBJ2-7 | TRBV7-9 | CASSPRTGVGEQYF
NA | TRBJ2-1 | TRBV4-1 | CASSWGESPYNEQFF
NA | TRBJ2-7 | TRBV2 | CASRGPGGEQYF
NA | TRBJ1-2 | TRBV10-3 | CAISESGRGYTF
NA | TRBJ2-5 | TRBV6-2/TRBV6-3 | CASSYWEAGGGTQYF
NA | TRBJ1-5 | TRBV19 | CASSIFKGGGANQPQHF
NA | TRBJ1-3 | TRBV7-2 | CASSTQGTSGNTIYF
NA | TRBJ1-3 | TRBV7-9 | CASSPGHSGNTIYF
NA | TRBJ2-7 | TRBV7-9 | CASSLASVINEQYF
TRBD1 | TRBJ1-4 | TRBV6-5 | CASSYSGTGANEKLFF
NA | TRBJ2-1 | TRBV12-3/TRBV12-4 | CASSLTVNEQFF
TRBD2 | TRBJ2-1 | TRBV25-1 | CASRLAGGNEQFF
NA | TRBJ1-6 | TRBV6-4 | CASSDSGDSPLHF
NA | TRBJ1-4 | TRBV2 | CASWGNEKLFF
TRBD2 | TRBJ2-3 | TRBV7-2 | CASSLSVTGRADTQYF
TRBD1 | TRBJ1-2 | TRBV24-1 | CATSDSGTGSGYTF
NA | TRBJ2-4 | TRBV15 | CATSREGYIQYF
NA | TRBJ1-5 | TRBV5-1 | CASSLGSNQPQHF
NA | TRBJ1-4 | TRBV12-3/TRBV12-4 | CASSSRNNEKLFF
NA | TRBJ1-2 | TRBV19 | CASSRGRVANYGYTF
TRBD2 | TRBJ2-3 | TRBV29-1 | CSVSLGLAGVGTDTQYF
NA | TRBJ1-5 | TRBV9 | CASSAGQFNQPQHF
TRBD1 | TRBJ1-3 | TRBV23-1 | CASSQSRDRPYSGNTIYF
NA | TRBJ1-1 | TRBV12-3/TRBV12-4 | CASNGQTTTEAFF
NA | TRBJ1-2 | TRBV5-1 | CASSLGGDYGYTF
NA | TRBJ2-7 | TRBV5-1 | CASSFRGQTSYEQYF
NA | TRBJ2-3 | TRBV11-2 | CASSFIVRHPTDTQYF
NA | TRBJ1-4 | TRBV6-1 | CASSEVVGTGSEKLFF
NA | TRBJ1-1 | TRBV18 | CASSPANTEAFF
TRBD1 | TRBJ2-3 | TRBV5-1 | CASSLTLTGVQGSQYF
TRBD1 | TRBJ1-1 | TRBV14 | CASSLQGVEAFF
TRBD1 | TRBJ1-1 | TRBV18 | CASSPRTGANTEAFF
NA | TRBJ1-3 | TRBV11-2 | CASSLSLDSGNTIYF
NA | TRBJ2-5 | TRBV7-9 | CASSPFGNDQETQYF
TRBD2 | TRBJ2-1 | TRBV7-3 | CASSYQRGGLNEQFF
TRBD2 | TRBJ2-5 | TRBV11-3 | CASSPGLAGAETQYF
NA | TRBJ1-2 | TRBV6-2/TRBV6-3 | CASSRLSLQINYGYTF
NA | TRBJ1-1 | TRBV5-1 | CASSLMGTLNTEAFF
NA | TRBJ1-5 | TRBV19 | CASSFHGQPQHF
TRBD2 | TRBJ2-7 | TRBV6-2/TRBV6-3 | CASSYWRGGPEQYF
TRBD2 | TRBJ2-1 | TRBV9 | CASRGLAGPAEGNEQFF
NA | TRBJ1-1 | TRBV9 | CASSVMTANTEAFF